Below are 28 T cell receptor beta chains sequenced from a single sample in a study of cytomegalovirus exposure and HLA in healthy donors. Method: immunoSEQ multiplex PCR; TCRdb's copy keeps in-frame clones and lacks some. Here the sample spans 150,000 to 200,000 clones, roughly nine tenths being singletons. The sequenced sample was PBMCs. The receptors here all came from a woman aged 18-29 years in good health and CMV-seropositive.

The V gene is TRBV30, the J gene TRBJ1-4; D is uncertain. Germline V gene sequence: CDR1 GTSNPN, CDR2 SVGIG (reference sequence). V was trimmed by 0 bases and J by 12 bases, leaving 8 bases between them. CDR3 length: 11 amino acids. CDR3 sequence (DNA): TGTGCCTGGAGTGTGGTCGAGGAACTGTTTTTT. This gives the protein CAWSVVEELFF.

This chain uses TRBV15 with TRBJ2-7; D remains unclear. This CDR3 comprises 12 residues. Germline V CDR1 and CDR2: LNHNV, YYDKDF (reference sequence). The V end was cut by 1 base, the J end by 11 bases, with 12 bases between. The CDR3 reads CATSRGLAQEYF. CDR3 bases: TGTGCCACCAGCAGAGGCCTGGCTCAAGAGTACTTC.

This clone was counted only a few times. V is TRBV7-2 and J is TRBJ2-7, with 7 bases identical to TRBD1. The J segment lost 4 bases and the V segment lost 3 bases, leaving 3 bases of the junction unmatched. This CDR3 contains 13 residues. CDR1 is SGHTA and CDR2 is FQGNSA in the germline V gene. Here the CDR3 reads CASSFAQGYEQYF. The CDR3 DNA reads as TGTGCCAGCAGCTTCGCACAGGGGTACGAGCAGTACTTC. Together with reference TRBV7-2 and TRBJ2-7, the CDR3 gives the full variable domain: GAGVSQSPSNKVTEKGKDVELRCDPISGHTALYWYRQSLGQGLEFLIYFQGNSAPDKSGLPSDRFSAERTGGSVSTLTIQRTQQEDSAVYLCASSFAQGYEQYFGPGTRLTVT.

This clone has only a few counts. The gene calls are TRBV11-3 and TRBJ2-4, with unresolved D. The CDR3 length is 11 residues. The V gene's germline CDR1 is SGHNT and CDR2 YENEEA. Trimming cost V 2 bases and J 10 bases, with 6 bases left between them. CDR3 amino acids: CASSLSGIQYF. The CDR3 nucleotides are TGTGCCAGCAGCTTATCAGGTATTCAGTACTTC.

This clone was found a few times. The chain carries TRBV4-1 and TRBJ2-7; TRBD1 agrees at 7 bases. The trim removed 2 bases at V and 2 bases at J, leaving 3 bases unmatched. There are 14 residues in the CDR3. Germline CDR1 and CDR2: MGHRA and YSYEKL. This CDR3 reads CASSQRDRTYEQYF. DNA of the CDR3: TGCGCCAGCAGCCAAAGGGACAGAACCTACGAGCAGTACTTC.

The V and J genes are TRBV30 and TRBJ2-5; TRBD2 matches at 9 bases. This CDR3 comprises 14 residues. V gave up 5 bases and J gave up 5 bases; unmatched junction bases: 9. Germline V gene lookup returns CDR1 GTSNPN and CDR2 SVGIG (reference sequence). CDR3 nucleotides: TGTGCCTGGGGGGGGACTAGCTCTGTGGAGACCCAGTACTTC. This translates into CAWGGTSSVETQYF.

The chain employs TRBV18 and TRBJ1-1; the match to TRBD1 covers 7 bases. Trimming removed 1 base from V and 3 bases from J; junction bases left unmatched: 2. Germline CDR1 reads KGHSH; CDR2 reads LQKENI. The CDR3 spans 14 residues. The CDR3: CASSPQGADTEAFF. The CDR3 nucleotides read TGTGCCAGCTCACCACAGGGGGCAGACACTGAAGCTTTCTTT.

The chain recombines TRBV5-1 with TRBJ2-7; 7 bases fit TRBD1. The CDR3 length is 13 residues. V was pared by 2 bases and J by 6 bases, with 5 bases of the junction left unmatched. Germline V gene sequence: CDR1 SGHRS, CDR2 YFSETQ. The DNA of the CDR3 is TGCGCCAGCAGCTTCCGGGACAGTCTCGAGCAGTACTTC. The encoded protein is CASSFRDSLEQYF.

The chain is built from TRBV30 and TRBJ1-4; D unclear. Germline values: CDR1 GTSNPN, CDR2 SVGIG (reference sequence). Deletions cut 1 base from V and 4 bases from J, with 10 bases between. The length of the CDR3 is 14 residues. The CDR3 nucleotides are TGTGCCTGGAGTGATTTAGAGATTAATGAAAAACTGTTTTTT. This codes for CAWSDLEINEKLFF.

The rearrangement uses TRBV27 and TRBJ2-7; the D is unclear. The CDR3 is 15 residues long. V gave up 4 bases and J gave up 9 bases, with 22 bases separating them. Per germline, CDR1 MNHEY and CDR2 SMNVEV (reference sequence). CDR3 in amino acids: CASSSYPPLENGQYF. The DNA of the CDR3 is TGTGCCAGCAGTTCTTATCCCCCACTTGAAAACGGGCAGTACTTC.

V usage is TRBV28 and J usage is TRBJ1-2; 7 bases are a match to TRBD1. Trimming took 6 bases from V and 5 from J; bases not matched to a gene: 12. Germline V gene sequence: CDR1 MDHEN, CDR2 SYDVKM. The CDR3 length is 15 residues. DNA for the CDR3: TGTGCCAGCAGATATGTTGACAGGGAAATTTATGGCTACACCTTC. Translated, it gives CASRYVDREIYGYTF.

The chain uses TRBV9 and TRBJ2-5; D is undetermined. The germline V gene has CDR1 SGDLS and CDR2 YYNGEE. Trimming took 0 bases from V and 7 from J, leaving 13 bases between them. The CDR3 runs 14 residues. The DNA for the CDR3 is TGTGCCAGCAGCGTAGAGGCGGCCCTCGGGACCCAGTACTTC. Its translation is CASSVEAALGTQYF.

The V gene is TRBV10-2, the J gene TRBJ2-3; D gene unclear. The CDR3 sequence is 12 residues long. In germline, CDR1 is WSHSY, CDR2 SAAADI. V was shortened by 6 bases and J by 2 bases, with 6 bases between the two germline ends. DNA of the CDR3: TGCGCCAGCAGACTCAACACAGATACGCAGTATTTT. Amino acids: CASRLNTDTQYF.

The chain joins TRBV7-8 to TRBJ1-1, with 7 bases fitting TRBD1. Germline V gene data show CDR1 as SGHVS and CDR2 as FQNEAQ. CDR3 length equals 14 residues. Losses at the gene ends were 6 bases for V and 0 bases for J; bases not matched to a gene: 4. The CDR3 here is CASRRGPMNTEAFF. The DNA of the CDR3 is TGTGCCAGCAGGAGGGGGCCGATGAACACTGAAGCTTTCTTT. The full variable domain, in which reference TRBV7-8 and TRBJ1-1 provide the parts outside the CDR3, is GAGVSQSPRYKVAKRGQDVALRCDPISGHVSLFWYQQALGQGPEFLTYFQNEAQLDKSGLPSDRFFAERPEGSVSTLKIQRTQQEDSAVYLCASRRGPMNTEAFFGQGTRLTVV.

The J gene is TRBJ1-1, the V gene TRBV4-2, with D unclear. This CDR3 region has 17 residues. V lost 0 bases and J lost 0, with 14 bases in between. Germline lookup yields CDR1 LGHNA and CDR2 YNFKEQ. CDR3 sequence (DNA): TGTGCCAGCAGCCAAGATTGGCAGGAACCCATGAACACTGAAGCTTTCTTT. It specifies CASSQDWQEPMNTEAFF.

The J gene is TRBJ2-7, the V gene TRBV11-3; the match to TRBD2 covers 13 bases. The CDR3 extends over 15 amino acids. Losses at the gene ends were 5 bases for V and 2 bases for J; bases not matched to a gene: 3. Germline V gene data show CDR1 as SGHNT and CDR2 as YENEEA. Here the CDR3 DNA reads TGTGCCAGCAGCACGGGACTAGCGGGACCCTACGAGCAGTACTTC. This translates into CASSTGLAGPYEQYF.

Only a few counts were recorded for this clone. The rearrangement links TRBV5-4 to TRBJ2-5; 8 bases map to TRBD2. The CDR3 is 15 amino acids. J lost 1 base, V lost 0 bases, and 2 bases had no gene match. Germline V lookup: CDR1 SGHNT, CDR2 YYREEE (reference sequence). The CDR3 DNA reads TGTGCCAGCAGCTTGGCCGCGGGGGGCCAAGAGACCCAGTACTTC. It is translated as CASSLAAGGQETQYF.

The gene calls are TRBV27 and TRBJ2-7, with 8 bases fitting TRBD1. The length of the CDR3 is 15 residues. Trimming at V came to 6 bases and at J to 9 bases, leaving 16 bases not matched to a gene. Germline loops: CDR1 MNHEY, CDR2 SMNVEV (reference sequence). The CDR3 reads CASSLGGQGLSGQYF. The CDR3 coding sequence is TGTGCCAGCAGCCTAGGAGGACAGGGATTAAGTGGGCAGTACTTC.

In DNA form, the CDR3 reads TGTGCCAGTAGTAGGAATTCCGGGACTAGGGGTGCCGATACGCAGTATTTT. It is translated as CASSRNSGTRGADTQYF. This chain joins TRBV19 and TRBJ2-3; TRBD2 aligns across 8 bases. The V and J ends lost 4 bases and 6 bases, in that order; junction bases with no gene match: 15. Looked up from germline, CDR1 is LNHDA and CDR2 is SQIVND (reference sequence). This CDR3 comprises 17 residues. Based on the CDR3 plus reference TRBV19 and TRBJ2-3, the full variable domain is DGGITQSPKYLFRKEGQNVTLSCEQNLNHDAMYWYRQDPGQGLRLIYYSQIVNDFQKGDIAEGYSVSREKKESFPLTVTSAQKNPTAFYLCASSRNSGTRGADTQYFGPGTRLTVL.

This chain connects TRBV18 to TRBJ1-1; TRBD1 matches at 7 bases. There are 12 residues in the CDR3. Germline V CDR1 and CDR2: KGHSH, LQKENI. The V and J ends lost 4 bases and 11 bases, in that order; junction bases with no gene match: 7. CDR3 protein: CASSLDRVGAFF. The CDR3 DNA is TGTGCCAGCTCACTTGACAGGGTAGGGGCTTTCTTT.

This chain links TRBV7-6 with TRBJ2-1, with 13 nucleotides matching TRBD2. V was pared by 3 bases and J by 8 bases, with 4 bases of the junction left unmatched. CDR1 SGHVS and CDR2 FNYEAQ come from the germline V gene. CDR3 length equals 15 residues. CDR3: CASSLLLAGGDEQFF. DNA of the CDR3: TGTGCCAGCAGCTTGTTACTAGCGGGGGGGGATGAGCAGTTCTTC.

The chain recombines TRBV29-1 with TRBJ2-2; 8 nucleotides match TRBD1. This CDR3 region has 15 residues. Germline V gene sequence: CDR1 SQVTM, CDR2 ANQGSEA. V was clipped by 5 bases and J by 7 bases; unmatched bases: 12. CDR3 in DNA: TGCAGCGTTCAAGCCGGGACAGGAGACCTCGGGGAGCTGTTTTTT. It specifies CSVQAGTGDLGELFF.

The rearrangement uses TRBV5-4 and TRBJ1-1; 8 bases fit TRBD1. Trimming cost V 4 bases and J 5 bases; bases outside gene matches: 13. Germline values: CDR1 SGHNT, CDR2 YYREEE (reference sequence). The length of the CDR3 is 16 residues. The CDR3 sequence is CASSRMQGAGGTEAFF. Written as DNA, the CDR3 is TGTGCCAGCAGCAGGATGCAGGGGGCTGGGGGTACTGAAGCTTTCTTT.

On this clone itself: One end of the junction fails to match germline, which may point to a read error. The chain joins TRBV7-7 to TRBJ1-5, with D unclear. CDR3 size: 17 residues. Germline V lookup: CDR1 SSHAT, CDR2 FNYEAQ (reference sequence). The CDR3 DNA is TGTGCTAGCAGCCCCAGCCTCCCTACAGCGGGAGTAGGAACCCAGCATTTT. It is translated as CASSPSLPTAGVGTQHF.

The V call is TRBV5-4, the J call TRBJ2-7; D is possibly TRBD1 (5 bases). Trimming took off 2 bases at V and 5 bases at J, with 14 bases between the two ends. The CDR3 consists of 14 residues. From germline, CDR1 is SGHNT and CDR2 YYREEE (reference sequence). The CDR3 region has the DNA TGTGCCAGCAGCTTTTTTCAGGGAACCCACGAGCAGTACTTC. This encodes CASSFFQGTHEQYF.

The gene calls are TRBV11-2 and TRBJ2-3; 12 nucleotides align to TRBD2. Per germline, CDR1 SGHAT and CDR2 FQNNGV. There are 16 residues in the CDR3. Trimming cost V 3 bases and J 4 bases; bases outside gene matches: 5. The CDR3 spells CASSLTSGSISDTQYF. Written as DNA, the CDR3 is TGTGCCAGCAGCTTGACTAGCGGGAGTATATCAGATACGCAGTATTTT.

The rearrangement links TRBV28 to TRBJ2-5, with D perhaps matching TRBD2 (5 bases). The V gene's germline CDR1 is MDHEN and CDR2 SYDVKM. V was clipped by 3 bases and J by 5 bases, with 16 bases between them. The CDR3 is 15 amino acids. CDR3 nucleotide sequence: TGTGCCAGCAGTTTCGGAGAGGGCCATAGGGAGACCCAGTACTTC. Residues: CASSFGEGHRETQYF. The full variable domain, with the rest looked up from reference TRBV28 and TRBJ2-5, is DVKVTQSSRYLVKRTGEKVFLECVQDMDHENMFWYRQDPGLGLRLIYFSYDVKMKEKGDIPEGYSVSREKKERFSLILESASTNQTSMYLCASSFGEGHRETQYFGPGTRLLVL.

This clone was observed a single time. The chain is built from TRBV6-1 and TRBJ2-7, with D perhaps TRBD2 (6 bases). This CDR3 spans 14 amino acids. Trimming stripped 1 base from V and 7 bases from J, with 14 bases between. CDR1 MNHNS and CDR2 SASEGT come from the germline V gene. The CDR3 DNA sequence: TGTGCCAGCAGTGAAGGGGGGACTTCTCATGAGCAGTACTTC. Translated, it gives CASSEGGTSHEQYF.